A selection of T cell receptor beta chains follows, all from one sample in a study of cytomegalovirus exposure and HLA in healthy donors. Using immunoSEQ multiplex PCR, the repertoire was profiled, and TCRdb retains in-frame clones only, with some absent. The table records about 160,000 clones, roughly 85% of them present only once. The sample was PBMCs. The receptors originated from a boy younger than 10 in good health and CMV-seronegative. Each CDR3 is given with its conserved first and last residue. The D gene is left open where the match is weak. Clone size is stated in some rows and not others, as once, few, many or a class when expanded.

CDR3nt,CDR3aa,v_gene,d_gene,abundance,j_gene
TGCGCCAGCAGTCATTTCCTTATAGCGGGAGGGCTCCCAGATACGCAGTATTTT,CASSHFLIAGGLPDTQYF,TRBV23-1,TRBD2,.,TRBJ2-3
TGTGCCAGCAGCCCGACAGGGTTCGGTCAGCCCCAGCATTTT,CASSPTGFGQPQHF,TRBV7-9,TRBD1,.,TRBJ1-5
TGTGCCAGCAGAGACAGCGGCGGACTAGGCACAGATACGCAGTATTTT,CASRDSGGLGTDTQYF,TRBV6-4,TRBD2,.,TRBJ2-3
TGTGCCAGCAGTGACAGGGGGAACACCGGGGAGCTGTTTTTT,CASSDRGNTGELFF,TRBV6-4,.,.,TRBJ2-2
TGTGCCAGCAGCCGTTCCTGGCAGGGGGCGAGCACTGAAGCTTTCTTT,CASSRSWQGASTEAFF,TRBV5-4,TRBD1,.,TRBJ1-1
TGTGCCAGCAGTTACCTGAGACAGGGGGCCGAGCAGTACTTC,CASSYLRQGAEQYF,TRBV6-5,TRBD1,once,TRBJ2-7
TGTGCCAGCAGCCCGGGAGGGAGCACAGATACGCAGTATTTT,CASSPGGSTDTQYF,TRBV5-5,TRBD2,.,TRBJ2-3
TGTGCCAGCAGGAAAGGGGGAGATACGCAGTATTTT,CASRKGGDTQYF,TRBV7-8,.,.,TRBJ2-3
TGTGCCAGCGGAGAGGGCCCTTACCAGTACTTC,CASGEGPYQYF,TRBV2,.,.,TRBJ2-5
TGTGCCAGCAGTGACGGCAGGGAGCAGTTCTTC,CASSDGREQFF,TRBV6-4,.,.,TRBJ2-1
TGTGCCAGCAGCCCGGGACTGACCTACAATGAGCAGTTCTTC,CASSPGLTYNEQFF,TRBV27,.,.,TRBJ2-1
TGTGCCAGCAGTTACGGGAGTAGGGCTTTCTTT,CASSYGSRAFF,TRBV6-5,.,few,TRBJ1-1
TGTGCCAGCACTAGCGGGAGGGGATATACCTACGAGCAGTACTTC,CASTSGRGYTYEQYF,TRBV27,TRBD2,.,TRBJ2-7
TGTGCCAGCAGCGGGACAGCCTCCTACGAGCAGTACTTC,CASSGTASYEQYF,TRBV7-9,TRBD1,.,TRBJ2-7
TGCGCCAGCGGGACAGGAGTAGCCAAAAACATTCAGTACTTC,CASGTGVAKNIQYF,TRBV5-1,TRBD1,.,TRBJ2-4
TGTGCCAGCAGCTCCCCTACCCTGCGCCAGTACTTC,CASSSPTLRQYF,TRBV5-4,.,.,TRBJ2-5
TGTGCCAGCAGTCACTCCGGCAACGTCCTGACTTTC,CASSHSGNVLTF,TRBV27,.,.,TRBJ2-6
TGTGCCAGCAGTTACGAGCGCACAGATACGCAGTATTTT,CASSYERTDTQYF,TRBV28,.,few,TRBJ2-3
TGCAGCGTTGGAGTAGCGGGAGGTCCCAATGAGCAGTTCTTC,CSVGVAGGPNEQFF,TRBV29-1,TRBD2,.,TRBJ2-1
TGCGCCAGCAGCCAACAGGGGTTTAATAATGAGCAGTTCTTC,CASSQQGFNNEQFF,TRBV4-1,.,.,TRBJ2-1
TGTGCCAGCAGCTTGTGGTCGAGCCAAGAGACCCAGTACTTC,CASSLWSSQETQYF,TRBV5-4,.,.,TRBJ2-5
TGTGCCAGCAGCTTCTCGACGGGACAGGGGAGAAACACCATATATTTT,CASSFSTGQGRNTIYF,TRBV13,TRBD1,.,TRBJ1-3
TGTGCCAGCCCAAAGGGGGACGAGCAGTACTTC,CASPKGDEQYF,TRBV28,.,.,TRBJ2-7
TGTGCCAGCAGCTTGGTTCGGAGGGATCAAGAGACCCAGTACTTC,CASSLVRRDQETQYF,TRBV5-6,.,once,TRBJ2-5
TGTGCCAGCAGCCAAGATCCTGGCGGGAGACGGGCAGATACGCAGTATTTT,CASSQDPGGRRADTQYF,TRBV4-2,TRBD2,.,TRBJ2-3
TGTGCCAGCAGCCGCTCCCGGGACACGAACACCGGGGAGCTGTTTTTT,CASSRSRDTNTGELFF,TRBV14,.,.,TRBJ2-2
TGTGCCGAGGAAGGGACAGAATCGACCCAGTACTTC,CAEEGTESTQYF,TRBV21-1,.,.,TRBJ2-5
TGTGCCAGCAGCTCGACTAGCGGGAGGTCGGAGACCCAGTACTTC,CASSSTSGRSETQYF,TRBV7-9,TRBD2,.,TRBJ2-5